This record concerns one T cell receptor beta chain sequence. Its antigen is unidentified. Trimming left V 2 bases short and J 5 bases short, with 9 bases between. CDR3 length: 13 amino acids. The germline V gene encodes CDR1 LNHNV and CDR2 YYDKDF (reference sequence). The data belong to a study of cytomegalovirus exposure and HLA in healthy donors. Study at large: Most genotyped donors, 65% to 85% of more than 300, had Caucasian-associated genetic ancestry. The study's findings and limits: The authors later found TCR association rates varying by HLA locus, with DRB1 most and HLA-C fewest. Among TCR beta chains, those listed as cytomegalovirus-associated numbered fewer than 200.

Vbeta (60) and Jbeta (13) primers were used in the PCR. The data were produced by immunoSEQ multiplex PCR, yet TCRdb's version contains in-frame clones alone and is incomplete. The sample lists about 280,000 clones, 70% to 90% occurring once. The sample taken for sequencing was PBMCs. The rearrangement uses TRBV15 and TRBJ1-1; D gene uncertain. The clonotype comes from a woman between 18 and 30 years old in good health and CMV-seronegative. The DNA for the CDR3 is TGTGCCACCAGCAGATTGCAGGTTACTGAAGCTTTCTTT. It specifies CATSRLQVTEAFF.